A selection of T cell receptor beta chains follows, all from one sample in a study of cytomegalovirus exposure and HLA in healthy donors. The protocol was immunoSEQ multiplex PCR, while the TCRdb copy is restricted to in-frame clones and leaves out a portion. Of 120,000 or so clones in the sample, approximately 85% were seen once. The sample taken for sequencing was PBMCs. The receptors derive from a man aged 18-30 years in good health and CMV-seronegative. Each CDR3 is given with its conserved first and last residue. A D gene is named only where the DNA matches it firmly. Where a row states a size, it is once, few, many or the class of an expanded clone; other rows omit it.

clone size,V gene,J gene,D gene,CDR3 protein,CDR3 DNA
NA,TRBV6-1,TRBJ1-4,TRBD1,CASHNRGLPNEKLFF,TGTGCCAGCCATAACAGGGGGCTCCCTAATGAAAAACTGTTTTTT
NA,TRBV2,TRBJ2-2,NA,CASQITPSTGELFF,TGTGCCAGCCAAATTACTCCATCCACCGGGGAGCTGTTTTTT
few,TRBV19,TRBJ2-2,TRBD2,CASSTRTSPTGELFF,TGTGCCAGTAGTACCCGGACTAGCCCCACCGGGGAGCTGTTTTTT
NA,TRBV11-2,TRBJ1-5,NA,CASSQGRNQPQHF,TGTGCCAGCAGTCAGGGAAGGAATCAGCCCCAGCATTTT
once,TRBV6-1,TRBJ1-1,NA,CASRHKTGNAEAFF,TGTGCCAGCAGGCATAAAACAGGGAACGCTGAAGCTTTCTTT
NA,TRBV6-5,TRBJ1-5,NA,CASSEAGRDYPQHF,TGTGCCAGCAGCGAAGCGGGGAGGGACTATCCCCAGCATTTT
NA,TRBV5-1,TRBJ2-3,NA,CASSLRGMGTDTQYF,TGCGCCAGCAGCTTGAGAGGGATGGGCACAGATACGCAGTATTTT
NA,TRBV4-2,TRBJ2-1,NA,CASRSHSGENNEQFF,TGTGCCAGCAGGTCCCATAGCGGTGAGAACAATGAGCAGTTCTTC
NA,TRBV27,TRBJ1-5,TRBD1,CASSPRTGNSDSNQPQHF,TGTGCCAGCAGTCCCCGGACAGGGAACTCGGATAGCAATCAGCCCCAGCATTTT
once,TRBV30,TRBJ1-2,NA,CAWSPTRQTNYGYTF,TGTGCCTGGAGTCCAACCCGACAGACTAACTATGGCTACACCTTC
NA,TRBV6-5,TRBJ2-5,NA,CASKGTRNLSETQYF,TGTGCCAGCAAGGGGACAAGAAATCTCTCCGAGACCCAGTACTTC
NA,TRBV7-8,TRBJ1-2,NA,CASSQTGSSDYGYTF,TGTGCCAGCAGCCAAACAGGGTCGTCGGACTATGGCTACACCTTC
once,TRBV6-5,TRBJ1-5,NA,CASSRKGNQPQHF,TGTGCCAGCAGTCGAAAGGGGAATCAGCCCCAGCATTTT
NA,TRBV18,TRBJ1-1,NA,CASSAEGYMNTEAFF,TGTGCCAGCTCAGCCGAGGGCTACATGAACACTGAAGCTTTCTTT
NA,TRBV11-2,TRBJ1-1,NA,CASSNYLNTEAFF,TGTGCCAGCAGCAATTACTTGAACACTGAAGCTTTCTTT
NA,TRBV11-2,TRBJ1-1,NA,CASSDGQNTEAFF,TGTGCCAGCAGCGACGGACAGAACACTGAAGCTTTCTTT
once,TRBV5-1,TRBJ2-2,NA,CASSLEVSHTGELFF,TGCGCCAGCAGCTTGGAAGTCAGTCACACCGGGGAGCTGTTTTTT
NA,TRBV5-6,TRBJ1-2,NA,CASSGTGRLSYGYTF,TGTGCCAGCAGCGGAACCGGCAGGTTGAGCTATGGCTACACCTTC
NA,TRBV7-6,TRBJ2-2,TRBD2,CASSLGGLAGYTGELFF,TGTGCCAGCAGCTTAGGGGGACTAGCGGGATACACCGGGGAGCTGTTTTTT
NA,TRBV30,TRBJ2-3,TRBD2,CAWSLGLAGGPLSTDTQYF,TGTGCCTGGAGTCTTGGCCTAGCGGGAGGGCCGTTGAGCACAGATACGCAGTATTTT
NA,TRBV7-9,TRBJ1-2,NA,CASSPSVGLGGGYTF,TGTGCCAGCAGCCCTTCCGTGGGCTTAGGGGGTGGCTACACCTTC
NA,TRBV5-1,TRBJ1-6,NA,CASTEALGSPLHF,TGCGCCAGCACCGAGGCGTTGGGTTCACCCCTCCACTTT